Following are 9 T cell receptor beta chains from one sample sequenced in a study of blood T cell repertoires in COVID-19. Generated by immunoSEQ multiplex PCR, the TCRdb table keeps only in-frame clones and is missing some. The top ten clones hold 10% of a sample with about 160,000 clones, around nine tenths of them seen once. Sequenced sample: peripheral blood. The receptors come from an older woman with COVID-19, enrolled during active disease.

The CDR3: CASSQGSGLAGENEQFF. The CDR3 DNA sequence: TGCGCCAGCAGCCAAGGGTCAGGGCTAGCGGGGGAGAATGAGCAGTTCTTC. The genes are TRBV4-1 and TRBJ2-1; 10 bases map to TRBD2. J gave up 7 bases and V 1 base, and 10 bases lay outside the gene matches. The CDR3 has 17 residues. Germline V gene data show CDR1 as MGHRA and CDR2 as YSYEKL.

V usage is TRBV5-6 and J usage is TRBJ1-2; weak D call: TRBD1 (5 bases). Trimming shortened V by 0 bases and J by 2 bases, and 5 bases separated the two germline ends. Germline V gene data show CDR1 as SGHDT and CDR2 as YYEEEE. The length of the CDR3 is 13 residues. The CDR3: CASSLEGNYGYTF. The CDR3, as DNA: TGTGCCAGCAGCTTGGAGGGGAACTATGGCTACACCTTC.

This chain joins TRBV5-4 and TRBJ2-5; 15 bases fit TRBD2. Trimming at V came to 4 bases and at J to 9 bases, leaving 4 bases not matched to a gene. This CDR3 is built from 14 residues. CDR1 SGHNT and CDR2 YYREEE come from the germline V gene (reference sequence). The CDR3 region has the DNA TGTGCCAGCAGCCGGACTAGCGGGGGGGTGGCCCAGTACTTC. Amino acids: CASSRTSGGVAQYF.

This chain links TRBV6-6 with TRBJ1-6; tentatively, D is TRBD1 (6 bases). Germline V gene sequence: CDR1 MNHNY, CDR2 SVGAGI (reference sequence). The CDR3 has 15 amino acids. V lost 2 bases to trimming and J lost 7 bases, with 12 bases between them. The CDR3 sequence is CASSYADSQNSPLHF. The CDR3 nucleotides read TGTGCCAGCAGTTACGCGGACAGCCAGAATTCACCCCTCCACTTT.

V gene TRBV3-1 (or the pseudogene TRBV3-2) combines with J gene TRBJ2-7, with 11 bases lining up with TRBD1. The CDR3 contains 16 residues. The germline V gene has CDR1 LGHDT and CDR2 YNNKEL (reference sequence). The junction had 7 bases not matched to a gene; V was cut back by 5 bases and J by 1 base. The CDR3 DNA follows: TGTGCCAGCAGCGGACGGGGACAGGGGGGATCCTACGAGCAGTACTTC. Encoded protein: CASSGRGQGGSYEQYF.

The rearrangement uses TRBV5-4 and TRBJ2-3; D is uncertain. Per germline, CDR1 SGHNT and CDR2 YYREEE (reference sequence). This CDR3 region has 14 residues. V was pared by 0 bases and J by 1 base, with 6 bases between. CDR3 in amino acids: CASSLEPGTDTQYF. CDR3 nucleotides: TGTGCCAGCAGCTTGGAACCGGGCACAGATACGCAGTATTTT.

The chain joins TRBV10-3 to TRBJ2-7; 7 bases agree with TRBD1. CDR1 ENHRY and CDR2 SYGVKD come from the germline V gene. CDR3 length: 12 residues. J lost 3 bases, V lost 10 bases, and 6 bases had no gene match. DNA for the CDR3: TGTGCCAGCTGGGACAGATACTACGAGCAGTACTTC. Its translation: CASWDRYYEQYF.

This chain links TRBV29-1 with TRBJ2-1; TRBD2 matches 9 bases. With V trimmed by 0 bases and J by 3 bases, 6 bases remained unmatched. The CDR3 is 16 residues long. Per the germline V gene, CDR1 is SQVTM and CDR2 is ANQGSEA. CDR3 protein: CSVEDPASGVYNEQFF. Written as DNA, the CDR3 is TGCAGCGTTGAAGATCCGGCTAGCGGGGTCTACAATGAGCAGTTCTTC.

V is TRBV24-1 and J is TRBJ2-1, with TRBD1 matching 12 bases. CDR3 length: 16 residues. Trimming at V came to 3 bases and at J to 7 bases, leaving 6 bases not matched to a gene. Per the germline V gene, CDR1 is KGHDR and CDR2 is SFDVKD. In DNA, the CDR3 is TGTGCCACCAGTGATAGGGGACAGGGGGCGCGAAATGAGCAGTTCTTC. It translates to CATSDRGQGARNEQFF.